The 27 T cell receptor beta chains reported below all come from one sample, sequenced in a study of OX40 agonist ivuxolimab in advanced cancers. Sequencing used immunoSEQ multiplex PCR; TCRdb keeps in-frame clones, though not all of them. The sample lists roughly 15,000 clones, approximately 86% occurring once. This sample comprised CD4+ or CD8+ T cells sorted from blood, obtained in a trial of the OX40 agonist ivuxolimab. The receptors originated from an adult with an advanced solid tumor such as melanoma, head and neck, liver or kidney cancer.

This chain links TRBV19 with TRBJ2-7; tentatively, D is TRBD1 (7 bases). Trimming cost V 4 bases and J 4 bases, with 17 bases left between them. This CDR3 is 15 amino acids long. Germline assignment: CDR1 LNHDA and CDR2 SQIVND (reference sequence). The DNA for the CDR3 is TGTGCCAGTAGTACCCCCCGGGCAGGGGGGTACGAGCAGTACTTC. Its translation is CASSTPRAGGYEQYF.

This clone was observed a handful of times. The V call is TRBV7-2, the J call TRBJ2-3; D is undetermined. Germline values: CDR1 SGHTA, CDR2 FQGNSA. Trimming stripped 6 bases from V and 0 bases from J, with 4 bases between. CDR3 length equals 12 residues. The CDR3 sequence is CASRQSTDTQYF. DNA for the CDR3: TGTGCCAGCAGGCAGAGCACAGATACGCAGTATTTT.

Worth noting for this clone: One end of the junction is discordant with germline, which a read error may explain. The genes are TRBV10-3 and TRBJ2-7, with D possibly TRBD1 on 6 matching bases. The CDR3 has 15 amino acids. Germline V gene lookup returns CDR1 ENHRY and CDR2 SYGVKD. CDR3 in amino acids: CASSGDPDRYYEQYF. Here the CDR3 DNA reads TGTGCCAGCAGTGGGGACCCGGACAGATACTACGAGCAGTACTTC.

V gene TRBV18 combines with J gene TRBJ1-1, with D unresolved. Germline CDR1 reads KGHSH; CDR2 reads LQKENI. The V gene lost 0 bases and the J gene lost 0 bases, with 8 bases spanning the gap. The CDR3 has 15 amino acids. The CDR3 bases are TGTGCCAGCTCACCACCGGTCACTCTGAACACTGAAGCTTTCTTT. Translating gives CASSPPVTLNTEAFF.

The rearrangement joins TRBV5-6 to TRBJ2-6; D unclear. Germline loops: CDR1 SGHDT, CDR2 YYEEEE. This CDR3 is built from 17 residues. V shed 3 bases and J shed 0 bases, with 13 bases lying between them. For the CDR3, the DNA is TGTGCCAGCAGCTCTGGGTGGGTTCACTCTGGGGCCAACGTCCTGACTTTC. The encoded protein is CASSSGWVHSGANVLTF. Full variable domain (missing parts from reference TRBV5-6 and TRBJ2-6): DAGVTQSPTHLIKTRGQQVTLRCSPKSGHDTVSWYQQALGQGPQFIFQYYEEEERQRGNFPDRFSGHQFPNYSSELNVNALLLGDSALYLCASSSGWVHSGANVLTFGAGSRLTVL.

The chain recombines TRBV11-3 with TRBJ2-1, with TRBD2 as a possible D gene (7 bases). Germline assignment: CDR1 SGHNT and CDR2 YENEEA. The CDR3 sequence is 12 residues long. V lost 3 bases, J lost 10 bases, and 10 bases lay in between. The CDR3 region has the DNA TGTGCCAGCAGCTTGCGGGGGCGGGAGCAGTTCTTC. Protein sequence: CASSLRGREQFF.

This CDR3 reads CASSLVGEGEDTQYF. The DNA for the CDR3 is TGTGCCAGCAGCTTGGTGGGGGAGGGAGAAGATACGCAGTATTTT. The chain combines TRBV5-4 with TRBJ2-3; 7 nucleotides match TRBD2. Germline CDR1 SGHNT, CDR2 YYREEE (reference sequence). V was pared by 0 bases and J by 5 bases, with 6 bases of the junction left unmatched. This CDR3 has 15 amino acids.

The rearrangement uses TRBV19 and TRBJ1-2, with TRBD1 as a possible D gene (6 bases). Trimming removed 5 bases at V and 5 bases at J, with 15 bases between. The CDR3 extends over 14 amino acids. The germline gives CDR1 LNHDA, CDR2 SQIVND (reference sequence). Here the CDR3 reads CASSARGGVYGYTF. The CDR3 region has the DNA TGTGCCAGTAGTGCCAGGGGTGGAGTGTATGGCTACACCTTC.

The chain employs TRBV9 and TRBJ2-2; 12 bases align to TRBD1. V gave up 3 bases and J gave up 5 bases; unmatched junction bases: 8. Germline CDR1 and CDR2: SGDLS and YYNGEE. The CDR3 is 17 amino acids. This CDR3 reads CASSGSGTGGRTGELFF. In DNA form, the CDR3 reads TGTGCCAGCAGCGGATCCGGGACAGGGGGCCGGACCGGGGAGCTGTTTTTT.

V and J are TRBV2 and TRBJ1-2; D ambiguous. Per germline, CDR1 SNHLY and CDR2 FYNNEI. This CDR3 spans 18 amino acids. V dropped 4 bases and J dropped 8 bases, with 29 bases sitting between them. CDR3 region: CASSVSGRIRTNYGGYTF. In DNA, the CDR3 is TGTGCCAGCAGTGTTTCTGGCCGGATAAGGACTAACTATGGGGGCTACACCTTC.

V usage is TRBV18 and J usage is TRBJ2-3; D call uncertain. Trimming took off 2 bases at V and 4 bases at J, with 4 bases between the two ends. CDR1 is KGHSH, CDR2 LQKENI, per germline. The CDR3 is 12 amino acids. CDR3 coding DNA: TGTGCCAGCTCACCAGGGTCAGATACGCAGTATTTT. This translates into CASSPGSDTQYF.

The genes are TRBV4-1 and TRBJ2-7; D is unclear. The CDR3 extends over 13 amino acids. V dropped 5 bases and J dropped 6 bases, with 14 bases sitting between them. CDR1 and CDR2 from the germline V gene are MGHRA and YSYEKL. As DNA, the CDR3 is TGCGCCAGCAGCTCACAATATACCTCCGAGCAGTACTTC. Residues: CASSSQYTSEQYF.

About this clone: The sample carries other DNA sequences with the same CDR3. The CDR3 protein is CASSPAGGATGELFF. The CDR3 bases are TGTGCCAGCAGTCCGGCTGGGGGGGCTACCGGGGAGCTGTTTTTT. The rearrangement uses TRBV28 and TRBJ2-2, with D maybe TRBD2 (7 bases). V lost 5 bases to trimming and J lost 5 bases, with 15 bases between them. The CDR3 extends over 15 amino acids. From germline, CDR1 is MDHEN and CDR2 SYDVKM.

This chain joins TRBV29-1 and TRBJ1-2; D is perhaps TRBD1 (6 bases). The CDR3 has 13 amino acids. The V gene lost 3 bases and the J gene lost 2 bases, with 10 bases spanning the gap. Germline CDR1 reads SQVTM; CDR2 reads ANQGSEA. The CDR3: CSVDWDTNYGYTF. CDR3 DNA: TGCAGCGTTGATTGGGACACAAACTATGGCTACACCTTC.

This chain joins TRBV14 and TRBJ2-7, with a weak D call TRBD2 (6 bases). CDR1 and CDR2 from the germline V gene are SGHDN and FVKESK. V was pared by 1 base and J by 1 base, with 14 bases between. The length of the CDR3 is 16 residues. The CDR3 sequence is CASSQGERRGSYEQYF. In DNA form, the CDR3 reads TGTGCCAGCAGCCAAGGGGAGCGGAGGGGTTCCTACGAGCAGTACTTC.

Written as DNA, the CDR3 is TGTGCCACCACCAGGGGTTCCTACAATGAGCAGTTCTTC. Its protein is CATTRGSYNEQFF. The chain uses TRBV28 and TRBJ2-1; possible D gene TRBD1, 6 bases. Trimming shortened V by 10 bases and J by 1 base, and 11 bases separated the two germline ends. Germline CDR1 reads MDHEN; CDR2 reads SYDVKM. CDR3 length: 13 residues.

The V gene is TRBV19, the J gene TRBJ1-1; no definite D call. Trimming pared 3 bases from V and 1 base from J, leaving 6 bases between. CDR3 length: 13 amino acids. Germline CDR1 LNHDA, CDR2 SQIVND (reference sequence). CDR3 bases: TGTGCCAGTAGTATGGATACGAACACTGAAGCTTTCTTT. Translated, it gives CASSMDTNTEAFF.

The CDR3 DNA follows: TGCGCCAGCAGCCAGGGGGTAAGGGAGCAGTTCTTC. Protein: CASSQGVREQFF. The rearrangement links TRBV5-1 to TRBJ2-1, with TRBD1 matching over 7 bases. V gave up 4 bases and J gave up 10 bases; unmatched junction bases: 5. Germline V gene sequence: CDR1 SGHRS, CDR2 YFSETQ. The CDR3 has 12 residues.

This chain joins TRBV7-6 and TRBJ2-2, with D possibly matching TRBD1 (6 bases). Germline-derived CDR1 and CDR2 are SGHVS and FNYEAQ. The CDR3 has 13 amino acids. V gave up 7 bases and J gave up 9 bases, with 15 bases separating them. The CDR3 loop is CASTQRGNWELFF. CDR3 nucleotide sequence: TGTGCCAGCACCCAGAGGGGGAACTGGGAGCTGTTTTTT.

V gene TRBV30 combines with J gene TRBJ2-2; D is unresolved. The CDR3 is 14 amino acids. The V end was cut by 0 bases, the J end by 2 bases, with 7 bases between. CDR1 GTSNPN and CDR2 SVGIG come from the germline V gene (reference sequence). CDR3 sequence reads: CAWSVLGNTGELFF. The CDR3 bases are TGTGCCTGGAGTGTACTGGGAAACACCGGGGAGCTGTTTTTT. Filled out from reference TRBV30 and TRBJ2-2, the complete variable domain reads SQTIHQWPATLVQPVGSPLSLECTVEGTSNPNLYWYRQAAGRGLQLLFYSVGIGQISSEVPQNLSASRPQDRQFILSSKKLLLSDSGFYLCAWSVLGNTGELFFGEGSRLTVL.

Note on this clone: An end of the junction differs from the germline gene, which may be a read error. Other DNA sequences of this sample code for an identical CDR3. The chain has TRBV12-5 and TRBJ2-5; D is undetermined. In germline, CDR1 is LGHNT, CDR2 FRNRAP. The CDR3 contains 11 residues. The CDR3: CASGFGETQYF. The CDR3 DNA is TGTGCTAGTGGTTTCGGAGAGACCCAATACTTC.

The rearrangement links TRBV5-4 to TRBJ2-2, with 7 bases lining up with TRBD2. Germline V gene sequence: CDR1 SGHNT, CDR2 YYREEE (reference sequence). This CDR3 region has 18 residues. V was pared by 4 bases and J by 2 bases, with 14 bases of the junction left unmatched. This chain's CDR3 is CASSPLVSSGTNTGELFF. Written as DNA, the CDR3 is TGTGCCAGCAGCCCCCTGGTATCAAGCGGGACTAACACCGGGGAGCTGTTTTTT.

The chain carries TRBV7-2 and TRBJ2-7; TRBD1 or TRBD2 may be the D gene (6 bases each). This CDR3 spans 13 amino acids. Per germline, CDR1 SGHTA and CDR2 FQGNSA. V lost 2 bases to trimming and J lost 7 bases, with 12 bases between them. The CDR3 region has the DNA TGTGCCAGCAGCTTAACACGGGGGCGTGAGCAGTACTTC. Its protein is CASSLTRGREQYF.

J is TRBJ1-5 and V is TRBV19, with 11 bases aligning to TRBD1. Germline-derived CDR1 and CDR2 are LNHDA and SQIVND (reference sequence). The CDR3 is 15 amino acids. The junction had 4 bases not matched to a gene; V was cut back by 6 bases and J by 3 bases. The DNA of the CDR3 is TGTGCCAGTAGGGTGGGACAGGGGGTCAATCAGCCCCAGCATTTT. Translation gives CASRVGQGVNQPQHF.

The V and J genes are TRBV7-9 and TRBJ2-5; possibly TRBD1 for D (8 bases). The CDR3 contains 16 residues. The V end was cut by 5 bases, the J end by 5 bases, with 21 bases between. Germline V gives CDR1 SEHNR, CDR2 FQNEAQ (reference sequence). The CDR3, as DNA: TGTGCCAGCAGCCGTGACAGGGGAGGGATTTCGGAGACCCAGTACTTC. It specifies CASSRDRGGISETQYF.

Comments on this clone: One junction end disagrees with the germline gene, perhaps due to a read error. This chain links TRBV30 with TRBJ1-6; D gene ambiguous. The CDR3 has 12 amino acids. Germline CDR1 and CDR2: GTSNPN and SVGIG (reference sequence). CDR3: CAWSVGRTPPHF. The CDR3 region has the DNA TGTGCCTGGAGTGTAGGCCGAACACCCCCCCACTTT.

The CDR3 nucleotides read TGTGCCAGCAGCTATCTAGCGGGCCCTTTCCCCAATGAGCAGTTCTTC. It codes for CASSYLAGPFPNEQFF. J is TRBJ2-1 and V is TRBV7-2; 8 bases agree with TRBD2. The length of the CDR3 is 16 residues. Germline V lookup: CDR1 SGHTA, CDR2 FQGNSA. The V gene end was trimmed by 4 bases and the J gene end by 6 bases; junction bases not matched to a gene: 11.